A selection of T cell receptor beta chains follows, all from one sample in a study of blood T cell repertoires in COVID-19. Sequencing was performed with immunoSEQ multiplex PCR; in TCRdb, only in-frame clones are kept and a portion is missing. The sample includes over 90,000 clones, around 81% of them seen just once. The sequenced sample consisted of peripheral blood. The receptors shown here come from an elderly man with COVID-19, enrolled during active disease. CDR3s include the opening cysteine and the closing phenylalanine or tryptophan. D genes are given only for firm matches. Only part of the rows carry a size: once, few, many, or a class if the clone is expanded.

d_gene,abundance,v_gene,j_gene,CDR3aa,CDR3nt
NA,few,TRBV19,TRBJ2-7,CASSRQKFYEQYF,TGTGCCAGTAGTCGACAGAAATTCTACGAGCAGTACTTC
TRBD1,NA,TRBV2,TRBJ1-5,CASSGGTEYSNQPQHF,TGTGCCAGCAGTGGGGGGACAGAATATAGCAATCAGCCCCAGCATTTT
NA,NA,TRBV6-5,TRBJ2-3,CAAAGGSTDTQYF,TGTGCCGCTGCCGGGGGTAGCACAGATACGCAGTATTTT
TRBD1,few,TRBV4-1,TRBJ2-5,CASSQATTGTGDQETQYF,TGCGCCAGCAGCCAAGCCACGACCGGGACAGGGGACCAAGAGACCCAGTACTTC
TRBD2,NA,TRBV6-5,TRBJ2-1,CASRSLAGARNEQFF,TGTGCCAGCAGGAGCTTAGCGGGAGCCCGCAATGAGCAGTTCTTC
NA,NA,TRBV11-1,TRBJ1-2,CASSLAGARYGYTF,TGTGCCAGCAGCTTAGCGGGGGCGAGATATGGCTACACCTTC
TRBD1,few,TRBV7-2,TRBJ1-2,CASSPTGLNYGYTF,TGTGCCAGCAGCCCGACAGGGCTAAACTATGGCTACACCTTC
TRBD1,NA,TRBV19,TRBJ1-6,CASSRTGQNSPLHF,TGTGCCAGTAGCCGGACAGGGCAAAATTCACCCCTCCACTTT
NA,NA,TRBV28,TRBJ2-2,CASSLRVLANTGELFF,TGTGCCAGCAGTTTACGTGTACTAGCGAACACCGGGGAGCTGTTTTTT
TRBD1,NA,TRBV3-1/TRBV3-2,TRBJ1-2,CASSQDMGQGGYTF,TGTGCCAGCAGCCAAGATATGGGACAGGGTGGCTACACCTTC
NA,NA,TRBV5-1,TRBJ2-3,CASSPDPHGGTDTQYF,TGCGCCAGCAGCCCGGACCCCCACGGGGGCACAGATACGCAGTATTTT
TRBD1,few,TRBV11-2,TRBJ1-4,CASRDIQGGGEKLFF,TGTGCCAGCAGGGATATACAGGGGGGCGGTGAAAAACTGTTTTTT
TRBD2,few,TRBV19,TRBJ2-5,CASSIINRGTSGRARETQYF,TGTGCCAGTAGTATAATCAACCGAGGGACTAGCGGGAGGGCCCGAGAGACCCAGTACTTC
NA,NA,TRBV28,TRBJ1-1,CASSFQGFAEAFF,TGTGCCAGCAGTTTTCAGGGGTTCGCTGAAGCTTTCTTT
NA,NA,TRBV15,TRBJ2-5,CATSRVTNQETQYF,TGTGCCACCAGCAGAGTGACTAACCAAGAGACCCAGTACTTC
TRBD1,NA,TRBV5-1,TRBJ2-7,CASSLDPGTGSEQYF,TGCGCCAGCAGCTTAGATCCCGGGACAGGGTCCGAGCAGTACTTC
TRBD1,NA,TRBV19,TRBJ1-2,CASRTGTGRGYTF,TGTGCCAGTAGGACGGGGACAGGGCGTGGCTACACCTTC
TRBD1,NA,TRBV5-1,TRBJ1-5,CASSTRQGGQPQHF,TGCGCCAGCAGCACCCGACAGGGAGGTCAGCCCCAGCATTTT
TRBD2,NA,TRBV7-2,TRBJ2-2,CASSLRFSAGGIAGELFF,TGTGCCAGCAGCTTAAGATTTTCGGCGGGAGGGATCGCCGGGGAGCTGTTTTTT
NA,NA,TRBV4-1,TRBJ2-7,CASSQGGSPYEQYF,TGCGCCAGCAGCCAAGGTGGCTCCCCCTACGAGCAGTACTTC
NA,once,TRBV9,TRBJ1-6,CASSEIRGSPLHF,TGTGCCAGCAGCGAGATCCGGGGGTCACCCCTCCACTTT
NA,NA,TRBV7-3,TRBJ2-1,CASSLVLTDEQFF,TGTGCCAGCAGCTTAGTTCTAACTGATGAGCAGTTCTTC
NA,NA,TRBV2,TRBJ1-1,CASSERAGTEAFF,TGTGCCAGCAGTGAACGGGCGGGCACTGAAGCTTTCTTT
TRBD1,NA,TRBV7-3,TRBJ1-1,CASSLQGAGAKAFF,TGTGCCAGCAGCCTCCAGGGGGCAGGGGCCAAAGCTTTCTTT
TRBD1,NA,TRBV4-1,TRBJ1-4,CASSQLRTGQGFAEKLFF,TGCGCCAGCAGCCAACTAAGAACGGGACAGGGGTTTGCTGAAAAACTGTTTTTT
TRBD1,NA,TRBV29-1,TRBJ1-1,CSVEQGRNTEAFF,TGCAGCGTAGAACAGGGGAGGAACACTGAAGCTTTCTTT
TRBD2,NA,TRBV5-4,TRBJ2-1,CASSGAGGTYNEQFF,TGTGCCAGCAGCGGAGCGGGGGGAACCTACAATGAGCAGTTCTTC
NA,NA,TRBV27,TRBJ1-1,CASSSVKGQGSIGNTEAFF,TGTGCCAGCAGTTCCGTGAAGGGGCAGGGTAGTATTGGGAACACTGAAGCTTTCTTT
TRBD2,NA,TRBV4-2,TRBJ2-4,CASSQGGGAGKNIQYF,TGTGCCAGCAGCCAAGGCGGGGGGGCGGGTAAAAACATTCAGTACTTC
TRBD1,NA,TRBV7-2,TRBJ2-2,CASSSNGDRGPTGELFF,TGTGCCAGCAGCTCGAACGGCGACAGGGGGCCCACCGGGGAGCTGTTTTTT
NA,few,TRBV9,TRBJ1-6,CASSGTREAPLHF,TGTGCCAGCAGCGGGACCAGGGAAGCACCCCTCCACTTT
NA,NA,TRBV5-1,TRBJ1-2,CASSRIRGNYGYTF,TGCGCCAGCAGTAGAATCAGGGGAAACTATGGCTACACCTTC
NA,NA,TRBV7-8,TRBJ2-5,CASSLGEEGETQYF,TGTGCCAGCAGCTTAGGGGAGGAAGGAGAGACCCAGTACTTC
TRBD1,few,TRBV19,TRBJ2-4,CASSISWTGLGSLAKNIQYF,TGTGCCAGTAGTATCTCTTGGACAGGGCTAGGCTCACTAGCCAAAAACATTCAGTACTTC
TRBD1,NA,TRBV29-1,TRBJ1-1,CSVGDRVNTEAFF,TGCAGCGTTGGTGACAGGGTGAACACTGAAGCTTTCTTT
NA,NA,TRBV27,TRBJ2-7,CASSFGGRTGEQYF,TGTGCCAGCAGTTTCGGGGGGCGCACGGGCGAGCAGTACTTC
NA,NA,TRBV9,TRBJ1-2,CASSEEGRGYTF,TGTGCCAGCAGCGAGGAGGGGCGGGGCTACACCTTC
TRBD2,NA,TRBV2,TRBJ2-2,CASSASTGGTGELFF,TGTGCCAGCAGTGCTTCAACGGGGGGCACCGGGGAGCTGTTTTTT
NA,NA,TRBV7-3,TRBJ1-3,CASSPSGAEGNTIYF,TGTGCCAGCAGCCCGTCAGGGGCAGAGGGAAACACCATATATTTT
TRBD1,NA,TRBV29-1,TRBJ2-5,CSVDPDRAQETQYF,TGCAGCGTTGACCCTGACAGGGCCCAAGAGACCCAGTACTTC
NA,NA,TRBV10-3,TRBJ1-5,CAISRGGENQPQHF,TGTGCCATTAGCAGGGGTGGGGAGAATCAGCCCCAGCATTTT
NA,NA,TRBV5-1,TRBJ1-2,CASSLGAGYDGYTF,TGCGCCAGCAGCTTGGGAGCAGGATACGATGGCTACACCTTC
TRBD1,NA,TRBV19,TRBJ1-5,CASRVTGIENQPQHF,TGTGCCAGTAGGGTGACAGGGATAGAGAATCAGCCCCAGCATTTT
TRBD1,NA,TRBV5-4,TRBJ2-7,CASSRGRTGLGGYEQYF,TGTGCCAGCAGCAGGGGGAGGACAGGGTTAGGGGGATACGAGCAGTACTTC
NA,NA,TRBV4-3,TRBJ2-2,CASSQEQGIYTGELFF,TGCGCCAGCAGCCAAGAACAGGGAATTTACACCGGGGAGCTGTTTTTT
NA,NA,TRBV11-2,TRBJ2-1,CASSIISFSGNEQFF,TGTGCCAGCAGCATAATCTCCTTCTCGGGGAATGAGCAGTTCTTC
TRBD2,once,TRBV10-2,TRBJ2-3,CASNRRGIGTSGGEADTQYF,TGCGCCAGCAACAGGAGGGGGATAGGGACTAGCGGTGGGGAGGCAGATACGCAGTATTTT
NA,NA,TRBV11-3,TRBJ1-1,CASSLRGNTEAFF,TGTGCCAGCAGCTTACGGGGGAACACTGAAGCTTTCTTT
TRBD1,NA,TRBV5-4,TRBJ2-7,CASSIGQVRRYEQYF,TGTGCCAGCAGCATTGGACAGGTCAGGCGCTACGAGCAGTACTTC
NA,once,TRBV10-1,TRBJ1-1,CASSLDPGGTEAFF,TGCGCCAGCAGTTTGGACCCCGGGGGGACTGAAGCTTTCTTT
NA,NA,TRBV30,TRBJ1-6,CAWQRGVNSPLHF,TGTGCCTGGCAACGGGGGGTTAATTCACCCCTCCACTTT
NA,once,TRBV5-1,TRBJ2-5,CASSPTGSEIIETQYF,TGCGCCAGCAGCCCCACAGGGTCGGAGATCATTGAGACCCAGTACTTC
NA,few,TRBV6-6,TRBJ1-3,CASREGYSGNTIYF,TGTGCCAGCAGGGAGGGTTACTCTGGAAACACCATATATTTT